The 24 T cell receptor beta chains reported below all come from one sample, sequenced in a study of cytomegalovirus exposure and HLA in healthy donors. The primer mix had 60 Vbeta and 13 Jbeta primers. Produced via immunoSEQ multiplex PCR; TCRdb's table is partial and in-frame only. This sample has about 120,000 clones, with 50% to 70% found just once. The material sequenced was PBMCs. The receptors shown here come from a woman aged 40 to 50 in good health and CMV-seropositive.

This chain connects TRBV14 to TRBJ2-1; D is perhaps TRBD2 (5 bases). The CDR3 totals 14 residues. CDR1 SGHDN and CDR2 FVKESK come from the germline V gene. The V gene lost 1 base and the J gene lost 4 bases, with 8 bases spanning the gap. CDR3 sequence (DNA): TGTGCCAGCAGCCAAGGGACTTCATACAATGAGCAGTTCTTC. As protein: CASSQGTSYNEQFF.

The V call is TRBV4-3, the J call TRBJ2-7; 8 bases line up with TRBD2. The CDR3 covers 15 residues. Trimming at V came to 0 bases and at J to 4 bases, leaving 5 bases not matched to a gene. Germline CDR1 and CDR2: LGHNA and YSLEER. The CDR3 DNA follows: TGCGCCAGCAGCCAAGATCGGATAGCGGGGTACGAGCAGTACTTC. Its translation is CASSQDRIAGYEQYF.

V and J are TRBV7-9 and TRBJ1-2, with unresolved D. The CDR3 has 17 amino acids. Germline V gene data show CDR1 as SEHNR and CDR2 as FQNEAQ (reference sequence). V was pared by 5 bases and J by 3 bases, with 22 bases between. Written as DNA, the CDR3 is TGTGCCAGCAGCGCTCCGGACTCAACGGCGACGGACTATGGCTACACCTTC. It translates to CASSAPDSTATDYGYTF.

This clone turned up a few times. The chain couples TRBV6-5 to TRBJ1-1, with D possibly being TRBD1 (6 bases). Between the trimmed V and J ends, which lost 2 bases and 8 bases, there was a span of 15 bases. This CDR3 has 14 amino acids. Germline V lookup: CDR1 MNHEY, CDR2 SVGAGI. For the CDR3, the DNA is TGTGCCAGCAGTTACGGAACAGGGCTTGGGGAAGCTTTCTTT. It specifies CASSYGTGLGEAFF.

The rearrangement links TRBV11-2 to TRBJ2-4; the D gene is possibly TRBD2 (5 bases). V shed 5 bases and J shed 9 bases, with 8 bases lying between them. The CDR3 sequence is 11 residues long. Looked up from germline, CDR1 is SGHAT and CDR2 is FQNNGV. CDR3 nucleotide sequence: TGTGCCAGCAGCCTTGAGGGCATTCAGTACTTC. As protein: CASSLEGIQYF.

V and J are TRBV28 and TRBJ2-7, with D tentatively TRBD2 (5 bases). The CDR3 contains 16 residues. V lost 5 bases and J lost 7, with 24 bases in between. Germline-derived CDR1 and CDR2 are MDHEN and SYDVKM. CDR3 residues: CASSQLVWGGSSEQYF. CDR3 nucleotides: TGTGCCAGCAGTCAACTAGTCTGGGGTGGAAGTTCGGAGCAGTACTTC.

The chain employs TRBV9 and TRBJ2-1, with D possibly matching TRBD1 (6 bases). CDR1 is SGDLS, CDR2 YYNGEE, per germline. V lost 0 bases and J lost 4, with 11 bases in between. The CDR3 is 15 amino acids. CDR3: CASSVVGTSYNEQFF. The CDR3 nucleotides read TGTGCCAGCAGCGTAGTGGGGACATCTTACAATGAGCAGTTCTTC.

This chain joins TRBV13 and TRBJ2-3, with 9 positions matching TRBD2. The CDR3 runs to 17 residues. Trimming at V came to 1 base and at J to 2 bases, leaving 7 bases not matched to a gene. Germline V CDR1 and CDR2: PRHDT, FYEKMQ (reference sequence). CDR3 residues: CASSLVGLARPTDTQYF. In DNA, the CDR3 is TGTGCCAGCAGCTTAGTAGGACTAGCGAGACCCACAGATACGCAGTATTTT. Together with reference TRBV13 and TRBJ2-3, the CDR3 gives the full variable domain: AAGVIQSPRHLIKEKRETATLKCYPIPRHDTVYWYQQGPGQDPQFLISFYEKMQSDKGSIPDRFSAQQFSDYHSELNMSSLELGDSALYFCASSLVGLARPTDTQYFGPGTRLTVL.

This rearrangement joins TRBV25-1 to TRBJ2-2; 8 bases are a match to TRBD1. J gave up 6 bases and V 3 bases, and 6 bases lay outside the gene matches. The CDR3 has 15 amino acids. CDR1 MGHDK and CDR2 SYGVNS come from the germline V gene. CDR3 in amino acids: CASSENQGAPGELFF. CDR3 sequence (DNA): TGTGCCAGCAGTGAGAATCAGGGGGCGCCCGGGGAGCTGTTTTTT.

This chain links TRBV7-9 with TRBJ2-7, with TRBD1 matching over 11 bases. Unmatched junction bases numbered 8, after V lost 4 bases and J lost 6 bases. The germline V gene has CDR1 SEHNR and CDR2 FQNEAQ (reference sequence). CDR3 length: 15 residues. Here the CDR3 DNA reads TGTGCCAGCAGCTGGATCCCGGGACAGGGGGTCGAGCAGTACTTC. Translated, it gives CASSWIPGQGVEQYF.

V is TRBV7-2 and J is TRBJ1-5; D remains ambiguous. The CDR3 consists of 15 residues. V was clipped by 1 base and J by 0 bases, with 7 bases between them. The germline gives CDR1 SGHTA, CDR2 FQGNSA. In DNA form, the CDR3 reads TGTGCCAGCAGCTTAGACAGAAATAGCAATCAGCCCCAGCATTTT. The encoded protein is CASSLDRNSNQPQHF.

This clone has more than one count but fewer than ten. The chain recombines TRBV19 with TRBJ1-1; D possibly corresponds to TRBD1 (5 bases). V gave up 1 base and J gave up 5 bases, with 20 bases separating them. Germline lookup yields CDR1 LNHDA and CDR2 SQIVND (reference sequence). The CDR3 extends over 17 amino acids. The CDR3 protein is CASSIAPPQGPATEAFF. CDR3 nucleotide sequence: TGTGCCAGTAGTATAGCCCCCCCTCAGGGCCCAGCAACTGAAGCTTTCTTT.

The CDR3 sequence is CASSQVSGDRVRPLHF. CDR3 bases: TGTGCCAGCAGCCAAGTTTCCGGGGACAGGGTTCGTCCCCTCCACTTT. This chain joins TRBV4-2 and TRBJ1-6; TRBD1 matches 9 bases. The CDR3 contains 16 residues. V was pared by 1 base and J by 13 bases, with 11 bases of the junction left unmatched. Germline assignment: CDR1 LGHNA and CDR2 YNFKEQ.

The V and J genes are TRBV5-4 and TRBJ1-4, with 8 bases lining up with TRBD1. The CDR3 is 18 residues long. V shed 4 bases, J shed 0 bases, and the junction held 11 bases outside the gene matches. Germline CDR1 is SGHNT and CDR2 is YYREEE (reference sequence). The CDR3 sequence is CASSAYGGQGATNEKLFF. The CDR3 nucleotides are TGTGCCAGCAGCGCCTACGGCGGACAGGGTGCAACTAATGAAAAACTGTTTTTT.

CDR3 residues: CASRDSENTEAFF. The DNA for the CDR3 is TGTGCCAGTAGGGACAGCGAGAACACTGAAGCTTTCTTT. The chain couples TRBV19 to TRBJ1-1, with D possibly matching TRBD1 (6 bases). Looked up from germline, CDR1 is LNHDA and CDR2 is SQIVND (reference sequence). This CDR3 has 13 amino acids. With 6 bases removed from V and 1 base from J, the gap between germline ends came to 9 bases.

The chain carries TRBV11-2 and TRBJ2-1; 12 positions match TRBD2. In germline, CDR1 is SGHAT, CDR2 FQNNGV. V dropped 6 bases and J dropped 6; count of bases not matched to a gene: 6. There are 15 residues in the CDR3. The CDR3 DNA sequence: TGTGCCAGCAGTAAAACTAGCGGGGGGTTCAATGAGCAGTTCTTC. Translated, it gives CASSKTSGGFNEQFF.

The gene calls are TRBV7-2 and TRBJ2-1; TRBD2 aligns across 8 bases. V shed 2 bases, J shed 6 bases, and the junction held 12 bases outside the gene matches. The germline V gene has CDR1 SGHTA and CDR2 FQGNSA. CDR3 length equals 17 residues. CDR3 residues: CASSLFPGAGVTNEQFF. The CDR3 DNA reads as TGTGCCAGCAGCTTATTCCCCGGAGCGGGAGTTACCAATGAGCAGTTCTTC. Together with reference TRBV7-2 and TRBJ2-1, the CDR3 gives the full variable domain: GAGVSQSPSNKVTEKGKDVELRCDPISGHTALYWYRQSLGQGLEFLIYFQGNSAPDKSGLPSDRFSAERTGGSVSTLTIQRTQQEDSAVYLCASSLFPGAGVTNEQFFGPGTRLTVL.

The sample holds a few counts of this clone. The chain combines TRBV5-1 with TRBJ2-3, with 8 positions matching TRBD2. The V gene's germline CDR1 is SGHRS and CDR2 YFSETQ. This CDR3 is 17 amino acids long. J gave up 0 bases and V 4 bases, and 10 bases lay outside the gene matches. CDR3 loop: CASSRSTSGASTDTQYF. Written as DNA, the CDR3 is TGCGCCAGCAGCCGAAGTACTAGCGGAGCGAGCACAGATACGCAGTATTTT.

The chain has TRBV27 and TRBJ2-3; D is possibly TRBD2 (5 bases). The CDR3 extends over 15 amino acids. Germline values: CDR1 MNHEY, CDR2 SMNVEV (reference sequence). The V gene lost 8 bases and the J gene lost 5 bases, with 20 bases spanning the gap. CDR3 protein: CASLPLGLALDTQYF. The DNA of the CDR3 is TGTGCCAGCCTGCCCCTTGGCCTAGCACTAGATACGCAGTATTTT.

The chain links TRBV9 to TRBJ1-4; D is possibly TRBD1 (5 bases). Germline-derived CDR1 and CDR2 are SGDLS and YYNGEE. V was cut by 3 bases and J by 2 bases, with 14 bases left in between. The CDR3 extends over 16 amino acids. The CDR3 is CASSAGVAGTNEKLFF. As DNA, the CDR3 is TGTGCCAGCAGCGCCGGTGTGGCAGGGACTAATGAAAAACTGTTTTTT. The full variable domain, rest sourced from reference TRBV9 and TRBJ1-4, is DSGVTQTPKHLITATGQRVTLRCSPRSGDLSVYWYQQSLDQGLQFLIQYYNGEERAKGNILERFSAQQFPDLHSELNLSSLELGDSALYFCASSAGVAGTNEKLFFGSGTQLSVL.

For the CDR3, the DNA is TGTGCCAGCAGTTTAGCTGGGTTGAGGGGGTGGGATGAGCAGTTCTTC. Protein: CASSLAGLRGWDEQFF. This rearrangement joins TRBV27 to TRBJ2-1; possibly TRBD1 for D (6 bases). The CDR3 consists of 16 residues. From germline, CDR1 is MNHEY and CDR2 SMNVEV (reference sequence). Trimming removed 2 bases at V and 8 bases at J, with 19 bases between.

A few counts support this clone. The CDR3 protein is CASSQDSSGANVLTF. DNA for the CDR3: TGTGCCAGCAGCCAAGACAGCTCTGGGGCCAACGTCCTGACTTTC. The rearrangement joins TRBV5-3 to TRBJ2-6; tentatively, D is TRBD1 (5 bases). TRBV5-3 is recorded as an ORF, its role being uncertain. The CDR3 runs to 15 residues. Trimming pared 8 bases from V and 0 bases from J, leaving 12 bases between.

This clone was counted between two and nine times. The chain has TRBV7-9 and TRBJ1-3, with D perhaps TRBD1 (5 bases). V was cut by 5 bases and J by 4 bases, with 12 bases left in between. The CDR3 has 14 residues. The germline gives CDR1 SEHNR, CDR2 FQNEAQ (reference sequence). The CDR3 loop is CASSPERQGNTIYF. The CDR3 DNA reads as TGTGCCAGCAGCCCCGAGCGACAGGGAAACACCATATATTTT. The variable domain in full, completed from reference TRBV7-9 and TRBJ1-3, reads DTGVSQNPRHKITKRGQNVTFRCDPISEHNRLYWYRQTLGQGPEFLTYFQNEAQLEKSRLLSDRFSAERPKGSFSTLEIQRTEQGDSAMYLCASSPERQGNTIYFGEGSWLTVV.

The chain employs TRBV5-1 and TRBJ2-1, with 9 bases lining up with TRBD1. Per the germline V gene, CDR1 is SGHRS and CDR2 is YFSETQ. The CDR3 contains 16 residues. V shed 4 bases and J 7 bases; nucleotides not matched to a gene: 12. The CDR3 DNA reads TGCGCCAGCAGCCCGCTTCAACAGGGGGCGAGTAATGAGCAGTTCTTC. Residues: CASSPLQQGASNEQFF.